This section outlines one TCR beta chain sequence together with its context. Its antigen is still unknown. These data come from a study of shared clonotypes between healthy human individuals. Findings of the study overall: Specimens sampled were limited to blood, with tissue repertoires likely differing.

Deep-level running was used for the assay. Sequencing was performed with immunoSEQ multiplex PCR; in TCRdb, only in-frame clones are kept and a portion is missing. This sample has about 470,000 clones, with more than 75% found just once. The CDR3 extends over 14 amino acids. CDR1 is SGDLS, CDR2 YYNGEE, per germline. The V end lost 2 bases, the J end lost 3 bases, and 9 bases lay between the germline ends. Around 83 million PBMCs served as the genomic DNA source for unsorted samples. V is TRBV9 and J is TRBJ1-3; D call uncertain. The specimen sequenced was PBMCs. This clonotype was sampled from a woman aged 40 to 50 in good health. Some clones in this sample may be carry-over from other donors' samples. CDR3 DNA: TGTGCCAGCAGCGTTGGTTCCGATGGAAACACCATATATTTT. The encoded protein is CASSVGSDGNTIYF.